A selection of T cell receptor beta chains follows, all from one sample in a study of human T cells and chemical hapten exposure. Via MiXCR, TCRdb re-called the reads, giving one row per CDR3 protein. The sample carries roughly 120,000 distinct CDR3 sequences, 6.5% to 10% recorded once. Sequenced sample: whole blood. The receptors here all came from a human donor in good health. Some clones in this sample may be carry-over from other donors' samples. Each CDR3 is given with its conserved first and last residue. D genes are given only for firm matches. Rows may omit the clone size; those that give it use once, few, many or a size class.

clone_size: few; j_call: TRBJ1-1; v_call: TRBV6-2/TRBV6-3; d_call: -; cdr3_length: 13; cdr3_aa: CASSRGGYTEAFF; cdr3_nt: TGTGCCAGCAGTCGCGGGGGTTACACTGAAGCTTTCTTT
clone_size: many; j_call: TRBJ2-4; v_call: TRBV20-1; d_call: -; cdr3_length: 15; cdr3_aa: CSASWGQLAKNIQYF; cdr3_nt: TGCAGTGCTAGTTGGGGGCAGCTAGCCAAAAACATTCAGTACTTC
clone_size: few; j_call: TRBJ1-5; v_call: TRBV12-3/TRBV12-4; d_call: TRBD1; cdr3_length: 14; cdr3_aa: CASSQDRVHQPQHF; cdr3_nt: TGTGCCAGCAGTCAGGACAGGGTCCATCAGCCCCAGCATTTT
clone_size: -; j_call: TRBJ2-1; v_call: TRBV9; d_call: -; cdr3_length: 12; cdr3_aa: CASSGSRVEQFF; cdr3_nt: TGTGCCAGCAGCGGGAGCCGGGTTGAGCAGTTCTTC
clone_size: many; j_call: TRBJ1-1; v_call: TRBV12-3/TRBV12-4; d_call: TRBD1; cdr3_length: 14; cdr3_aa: CASMGQLMNTEAFF; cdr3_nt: TGTGCCAGCATGGGACAGTTAATGAACACTGAAGCTTTCTTT
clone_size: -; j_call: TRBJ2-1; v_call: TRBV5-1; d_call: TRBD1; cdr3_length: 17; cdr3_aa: CASSLARGTGRSNEQFF; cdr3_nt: TGCGCCAGCAGCCTGGCCCGCGGGACAGGGAGGAGCAATGAGCAGTTCTTC
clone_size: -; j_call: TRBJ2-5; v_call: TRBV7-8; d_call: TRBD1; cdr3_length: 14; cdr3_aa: CASSLRTGLETQYF; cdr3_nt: TGTGCCAGCAGCTTACGGACAGGGTTAGAGACCCAGTACTTC
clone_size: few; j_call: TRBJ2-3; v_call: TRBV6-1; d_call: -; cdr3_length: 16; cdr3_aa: CASSESSGVRTDTQYF; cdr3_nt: TGTGCCAGCAGTGAAAGTTCCGGGGTTCGCACAGATACGCAGTATTTT
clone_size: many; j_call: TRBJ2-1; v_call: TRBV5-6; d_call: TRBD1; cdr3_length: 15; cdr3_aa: CASRSPGTAGNEQFF; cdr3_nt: TGTGCCAGCAGGAGTCCCGGGACAGCCGGAAATGAGCAGTTCTTC
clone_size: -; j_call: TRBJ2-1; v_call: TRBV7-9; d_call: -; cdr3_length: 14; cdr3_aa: CASSFPSSYNEQFF; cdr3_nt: TGTGCCAGCAGCTTCCCGAGCTCCTACAATGAGCAGTTCTTC
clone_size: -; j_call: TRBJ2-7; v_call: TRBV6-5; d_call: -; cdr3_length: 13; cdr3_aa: CASSSWTGYEQYF; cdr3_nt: TGTGCCAGCAGTTCCTGGACGGGATACGAGCAGTACTTC
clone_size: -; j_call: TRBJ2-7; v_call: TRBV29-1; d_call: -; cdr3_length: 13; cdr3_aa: CSVEEGSSYEQYF; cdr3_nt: TGCAGCGTTGAAGAGGGGTCCTCCTACGAGCAGTACTTC
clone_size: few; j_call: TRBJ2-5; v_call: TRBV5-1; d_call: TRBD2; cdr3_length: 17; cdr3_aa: CASSPALAGGVQETQYF; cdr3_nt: TGCGCCAGCAGCCCCGCCTTAGCGGGAGGGGTACAAGAGACCCAGTACTTC
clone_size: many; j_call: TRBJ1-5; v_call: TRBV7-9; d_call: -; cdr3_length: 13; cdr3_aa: CASSSQGDQPQHF; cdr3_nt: TGTGCCAGCAGCTCGCAGGGAGACCAGCCCCAGCATTTT
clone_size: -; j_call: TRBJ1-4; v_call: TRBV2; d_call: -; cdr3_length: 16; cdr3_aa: CASSYFRTEQNEKLFF; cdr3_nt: TGTGCCAGCAGCTATTTCCGGACGGAGCAAAATGAAAAACTGTTTTTT
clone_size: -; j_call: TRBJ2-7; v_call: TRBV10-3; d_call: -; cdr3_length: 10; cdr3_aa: CAISDYEQYF; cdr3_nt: TGTGCCATCAGTGACTACGAGCAGTACTTC
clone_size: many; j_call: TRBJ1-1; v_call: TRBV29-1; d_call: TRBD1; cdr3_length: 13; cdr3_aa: CSVEDRADTEAFF; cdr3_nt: TGCAGCGTTGAGGACAGGGCGGACACTGAAGCTTTCTTT
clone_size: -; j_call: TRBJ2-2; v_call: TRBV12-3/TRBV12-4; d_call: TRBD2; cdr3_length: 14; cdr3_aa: CASRPGLNTGELFF; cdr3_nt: TGTGCCAGCAGACCGGGACTAAACACCGGGGAGCTGTTTTTT